Shown below are 4 T cell receptor beta chains from a single sample sequenced in a study of blood T cell repertoires in COVID-19. The assay was immunoSEQ multiplex PCR, and TCRdb's table has in-frame clones only and misses some. The sample includes 150,000 to 200,000 clones, approximately 83% seen only once; the top ten take roughly 6.9%. The sample comprised PBMCs or T cells enriched from blood (not recorded which). All receptors derive from a man in his forties who had recovered from COVID-19.

The chain joins TRBV5-1 to TRBJ2-5; D is perhaps TRBD2 (6 bases). The V end lost 1 base, the J end lost 4 bases, and 11 bases lay between the germline ends. The germline V gene has CDR1 SGHRS and CDR2 YFSETQ. The CDR3 consists of 14 residues. The CDR3 reads CASSLRGMGETQYF. CDR3 sequence (DNA): TGCGCCAGCAGCTTGCGGGGGATGGGAGAGACCCAGTACTTC.

The chain couples TRBV7-6 to TRBJ1-1; D may be TRBD1 (6 bases). This CDR3 has 15 amino acids. Trimming stripped 1 base from V and 3 bases from J, with 12 bases between. Germline V gives CDR1 SGHVS, CDR2 FNYEAQ. The CDR3 protein is CASSLGMGADTEAFF. CDR3 sequence (DNA): TGTGCCAGCAGCTTAGGGATGGGGGCGGACACTGAAGCTTTCTTT.

The rearrangement joins TRBV2 to TRBJ1-6, with 11 nucleotides matching TRBD1. This CDR3 has 15 amino acids. CDR1 is SNHLY, CDR2 FYNNEI, per germline. The ends lost 5 bases at V and 9 bases at J; junction bases unmatched: 6. The CDR3 loop reads CASSLTGTGGSPLHF. CDR3 bases: TGTGCCAGCAGTCTAACCGGGACAGGGGGTTCACCCCTCCACTTT.

This chain joins TRBV4-1 and TRBJ1-5, with a tentative D call TRBD1 (6 bases). Between the trimmed V and J ends, which lost 1 base and 5 bases, there was a span of 21 bases. From germline, CDR1 is MGHRA and CDR2 YSYEKL. The CDR3 totals 18 residues. The DNA for the CDR3 is TGCGCCAGCAGCCAAGCTCCGCTCGGGGGGCGGGCGGATCAGCCCCAGCATTTT. Amino acids: CASSQAPLGGRADQPQHF.